The T cell receptor beta chain under discussion was sequenced for a study of cytomegalovirus exposure and HLA in healthy donors. 13 Jbeta primers and 60 Vbeta primers were used for the PCR. Sequenced by immunoSEQ multiplex PCR; TCRdb stores in-frame clones only, minus some. Of some 130,000 clones in the sample, roughly four fifths were seen once. With V trimmed by 0 bases and J by 4 bases, 5 bases remained unmatched. The CDR3 contains 15 residues. Germline-derived CDR1 and CDR2 are MNHNS and SASEGT. The source is a woman aged 60-75 years in good health and CMV-seronegative. What was sequenced was PBMCs. This rearrangement joins TRBV6-1 to TRBJ1-2; the match to TRBD1 covers 7 bases. The CDR3 region is CASSEAPGQSYGYTF. DNA of the CDR3: TGTGCCAGCAGTGAAGCCCCGGGACAGTCCTATGGCTACACCTTC.